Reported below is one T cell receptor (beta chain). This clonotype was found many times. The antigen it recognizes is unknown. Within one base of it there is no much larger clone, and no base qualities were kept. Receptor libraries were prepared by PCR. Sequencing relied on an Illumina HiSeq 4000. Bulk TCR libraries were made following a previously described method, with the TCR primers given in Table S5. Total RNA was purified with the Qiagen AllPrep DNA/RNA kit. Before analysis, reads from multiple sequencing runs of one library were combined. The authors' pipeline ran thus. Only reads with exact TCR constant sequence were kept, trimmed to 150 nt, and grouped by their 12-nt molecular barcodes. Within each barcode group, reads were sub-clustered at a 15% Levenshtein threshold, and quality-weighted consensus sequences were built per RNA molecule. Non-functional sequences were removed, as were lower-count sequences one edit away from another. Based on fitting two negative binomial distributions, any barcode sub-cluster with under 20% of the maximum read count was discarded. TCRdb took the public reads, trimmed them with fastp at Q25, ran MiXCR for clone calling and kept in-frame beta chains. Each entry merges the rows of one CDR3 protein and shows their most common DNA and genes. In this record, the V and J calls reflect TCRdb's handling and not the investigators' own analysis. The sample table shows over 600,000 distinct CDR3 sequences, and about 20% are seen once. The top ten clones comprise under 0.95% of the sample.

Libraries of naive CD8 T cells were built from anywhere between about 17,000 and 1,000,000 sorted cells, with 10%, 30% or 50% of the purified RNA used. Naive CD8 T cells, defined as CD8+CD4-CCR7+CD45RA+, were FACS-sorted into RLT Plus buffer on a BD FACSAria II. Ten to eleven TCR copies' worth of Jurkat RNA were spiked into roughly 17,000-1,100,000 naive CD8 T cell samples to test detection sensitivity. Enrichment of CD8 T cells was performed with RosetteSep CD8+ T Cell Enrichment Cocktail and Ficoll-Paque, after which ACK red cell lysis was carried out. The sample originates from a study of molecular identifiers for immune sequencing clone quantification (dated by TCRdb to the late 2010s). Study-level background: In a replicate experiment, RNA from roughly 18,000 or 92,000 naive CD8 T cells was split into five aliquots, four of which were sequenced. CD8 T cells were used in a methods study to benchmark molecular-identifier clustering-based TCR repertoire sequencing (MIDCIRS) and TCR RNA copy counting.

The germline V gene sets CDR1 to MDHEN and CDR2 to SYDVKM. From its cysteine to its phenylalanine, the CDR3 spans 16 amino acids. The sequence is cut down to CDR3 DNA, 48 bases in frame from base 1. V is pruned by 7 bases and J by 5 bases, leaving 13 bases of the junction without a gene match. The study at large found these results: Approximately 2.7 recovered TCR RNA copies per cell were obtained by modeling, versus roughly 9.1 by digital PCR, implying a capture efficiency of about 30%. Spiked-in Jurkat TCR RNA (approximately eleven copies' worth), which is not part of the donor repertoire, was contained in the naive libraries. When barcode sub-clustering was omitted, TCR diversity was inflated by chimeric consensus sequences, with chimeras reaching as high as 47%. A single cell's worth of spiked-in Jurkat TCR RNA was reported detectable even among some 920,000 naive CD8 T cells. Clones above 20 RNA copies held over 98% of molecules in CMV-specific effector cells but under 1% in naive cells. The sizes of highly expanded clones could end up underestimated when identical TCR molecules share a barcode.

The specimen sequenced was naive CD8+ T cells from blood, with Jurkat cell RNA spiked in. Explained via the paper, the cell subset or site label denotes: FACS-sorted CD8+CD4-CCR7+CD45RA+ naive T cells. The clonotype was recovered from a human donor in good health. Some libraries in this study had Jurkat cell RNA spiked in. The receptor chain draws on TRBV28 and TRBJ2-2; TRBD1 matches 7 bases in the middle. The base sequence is TGTGCCAGCAATATCCGGGACAGCTATTTTACCGGGGAGCTGTTTTTT. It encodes CASNIRDSYFTGELFF.